This TCR beta chain was captured in a study of T cell changes during pregnancy in multiple sclerosis. Per germline, CDR1 MGHDK and CDR2 SYGVNS. The CDR3 covers 11 residues. Trimming removed 7 bases from V and 4 bases from J, with 7 bases in between. The table came from immunoSEQ multiplex PCR; TCRdb's copy has only in-frame clones and leaves some out. This sample has 35,000 to 45,000 clones, with around nine tenths found just once. The sample consisted of peripheral blood, taken before pregnancy. The sequence was obtained from a female donor with multiple sclerosis, enrolled in a pregnancy study. The rearrangement joins TRBV25-1 to TRBJ2-5, with a weak D call TRBD2 (5 bases). CDR3 bases: TGTGCCAGCAAAGGAGGAGAGACCCAGTACTTC. Translation gives CASKGGETQYF.